Listed below are T cell receptor beta chains from one sample, sequenced in a study of cytomegalovirus exposure and HLA in healthy donors. The assay was immunoSEQ multiplex PCR, and TCRdb's table has in-frame clones only and misses some. The sample has around 95,000 clones; around 76% are singletons. Specimen: PBMCs. The source of these receptors is a man aged 30-40 years in good health and CMV-seropositive. CDR3s include the opening cysteine and the closing phenylalanine or tryptophan. The D gene is left open where the match is weak. A row's size may be missing; if present it is once, few, many or a size class.

d_gene: NA
v_gene: TRBV18
j_gene: TRBJ1-3
abundance: NA
CDR3aa: CASSPSPTGTGNTIYF
CDR3nt: TGTGCCAGCTCACCGAGCCCGACAGGTACTGGAAACACCATATATTTT

d_gene: NA
v_gene: TRBV11-2
j_gene: TRBJ1-6
abundance: NA
CDR3aa: CASSLQGALYNSPLHF
CDR3nt: TGTGCCAGCAGCTTACAGGGCGCCCTTTATAATTCACCCCTCCACTTT

d_gene: NA
v_gene: TRBV2
j_gene: TRBJ2-5
abundance: NA
CDR3aa: CTCRRTEETQYF
CDR3nt: TGTACCTGCCGACGGACAGAAGAGACCCAGTACTTC

d_gene: TRBD1
v_gene: TRBV27
j_gene: TRBJ1-2
abundance: NA
CDR3aa: CASRFAGTGFYGYTF
CDR3nt: TGTGCCAGCAGATTCGCCGGGACAGGCTTCTATGGCTACACCTTC

d_gene: TRBD1
v_gene: TRBV6-6
j_gene: TRBJ2-3
abundance: NA
CDR3aa: CASSYGDRASTDTQYF
CDR3nt: TGTGCCAGCAGTTACGGGGACAGGGCTAGCACAGATACGCAGTATTTT

d_gene: TRBD1
v_gene: TRBV13
j_gene: TRBJ2-7
abundance: NA
CDR3aa: CASSAGQGLPYEQYF
CDR3nt: TGTGCCAGCAGCGCAGGACAGGGATTGCCCTACGAGCAGTACTTC

d_gene: TRBD1
v_gene: TRBV6-1
j_gene: TRBJ1-1
abundance: NA
CDR3aa: CANADPGGIKAFF
CDR3nt: TGTGCCAACGCTGACCCAGGGGGCATCAAAGCTTTCTTT

d_gene: TRBD1
v_gene: TRBV6-5
j_gene: TRBJ2-7
abundance: NA
CDR3aa: CASSRTGGEQYF
CDR3nt: TGTGCCAGCAGCCGGACAGGGGGCGAGCAGTACTTC

d_gene: NA
v_gene: TRBV6-1
j_gene: TRBJ1-5
abundance: few
CDR3aa: CASHRVDQPQHF
CDR3nt: TGTGCCAGCCACAGGGTAGATCAGCCCCAGCATTTT

d_gene: TRBD2
v_gene: TRBV7-2
j_gene: TRBJ2-2
abundance: few
CDR3aa: CASSLAAGRGTGELFF
CDR3nt: TGTGCCAGCAGCTTAGCGGCAGGGAGGGGAACCGGGGAGCTGTTTTTT

d_gene: NA
v_gene: TRBV7-9
j_gene: TRBJ1-2
abundance: NA
CDR3aa: CSSSWGLDGYTF
CDR3nt: TGTTCCAGCAGCTGGGGCCTCGATGGCTACACCTTC

d_gene: TRBD1
v_gene: TRBV11-1
j_gene: TRBJ2-7
abundance: NA
CDR3aa: CASSLQTGGGEQYF
CDR3nt: TGTGCCAGCAGCTTACAGACAGGGGGCGGGGAGCAGTACTTC

d_gene: NA
v_gene: TRBV4-2
j_gene: TRBJ2-7
abundance: NA
CDR3aa: CASSQDGLGGFPTEQYF
CDR3nt: TGTGCCAGCAGCCAAGATGGGTTGGGGGGTTTCCCTACCGAGCAGTACTTC

d_gene: NA
v_gene: TRBV21-1
j_gene: TRBJ2-1
abundance: NA
CDR3aa: CASSKEGWDKHNEQFF
CDR3nt: TGTGCCAGCAGCAAAGAAGGCTGGGACAAACACAATGAGCAGTTCTTC

d_gene: NA
v_gene: TRBV4-1
j_gene: TRBJ1-5
abundance: NA
CDR3aa: CASSQGMARQNQPQHF
CDR3nt: TGCGCCAGCAGCCAAGGGATGGCCAGGCAGAATCAGCCCCAGCATTTT

d_gene: TRBD1
v_gene: TRBV2
j_gene: TRBJ1-5
abundance: NA
CDR3aa: CASSPLGTGGGQPQHF
CDR3nt: TGTGCCAGCAGCCCCCTGGGGACAGGGGGCGGCCAGCCCCAGCATTTT

d_gene: NA
v_gene: TRBV5-5
j_gene: TRBJ1-5
abundance: NA
CDR3aa: CASSFIPGGNQPQHF
CDR3nt: TGTGCCAGCAGCTTCATACCGGGTGGCAATCAGCCCCAGCATTTT

d_gene: TRBD2
v_gene: TRBV4-3
j_gene: TRBJ2-1
abundance: few
CDR3aa: CASSQTSGSYNEQFF
CDR3nt: TGCGCCAGCAGCCAAACTAGCGGGTCGTACAATGAGCAGTTCTTC

d_gene: TRBD1
v_gene: TRBV4-2
j_gene: TRBJ2-5
abundance: NA
CDR3aa: CASSQGFRQGGQETQYF
CDR3nt: TGTGCCAGCAGCCAAGGGTTCAGACAGGGCGGTCAAGAGACCCAGTACTTC

d_gene: NA
v_gene: TRBV7-9
j_gene: TRBJ1-2
abundance: NA
CDR3aa: CASSLDPAAAYGYTF
CDR3nt: TGTGCCAGCAGCTTAGATCCGGCGGCAGCCTATGGCTACACCTTC

d_gene: TRBD2
v_gene: TRBV9
j_gene: TRBJ2-1
abundance: NA
CDR3aa: CASSSGTSRFNEQFF
CDR3nt: TGTGCCAGCAGCTCCGGGACTAGCCGTTTCAATGAGCAGTTCTTC

d_gene: TRBD1
v_gene: TRBV30
j_gene: TRBJ2-3
abundance: NA
CDR3aa: CAWIPTGGGTDTQYF
CDR3nt: TGTGCCTGGATACCGACAGGGGGTGGCACAGATACGCAGTATTTT

d_gene: NA
v_gene: TRBV21-1
j_gene: TRBJ1-6
abundance: NA
CDR3aa: CASSPLGGSHSPLHF
CDR3nt: TGTGCCAGCAGCCCCCTGGGAGGGTCTCATTCACCCCTCCACTTT

d_gene: TRBD1
v_gene: TRBV5-1
j_gene: TRBJ2-3
abundance: NA
CDR3aa: CASSWGTGGPDTQYF
CDR3nt: TGCGCCAGCAGCTGGGGGACAGGGGGACCAGATACGCAGTATTTT